This T cell receptor (beta chain) was sequenced in a study of blood T cell repertoires in COVID-19. TCRdb's table, derived via immunoSEQ multiplex PCR, lists solely in-frame clones and lacks some. The table has about 260,000 clones, roughly 89% seen once. Per germline, CDR1 MDHEN and CDR2 SYDVKM. This CDR3 comprises 16 residues. Trimming removed 7 bases at V and 0 bases at J, with 16 bases between. Sequencing input: peripheral blood. This TCR was recovered from a woman in her thirties or forties who had recovered from COVID-19. The chain combines TRBV28 with TRBJ1-3; possible D gene TRBD1, 5 bases. CDR3 sequence: CASTLQGSLSGNTIYF. CDR3 in DNA: TGTGCCAGCACGTTGCAGGGAAGTCTCTCTGGAAACACCATATATTTT. Filled out from reference TRBV28 and TRBJ1-3, the complete variable domain reads DVKVTQSSRYLVKRTGEKVFLECVQDMDHENMFWYRQDPGLGLRLIYFSYDVKMKEKGDIPEGYSVSREKKERFSLILESASTNQTSMYLCASTLQGSLSGNTIYFGEGSWLTVV.